Sequencing of this T cell receptor (beta chain) was carried out in a study of T cells in Graves' hyperthyroidism and ophthalmopathy. Graves' hyperthyroidism is called stable when ophthalmopathy does not progress within 18 months. Newly diagnosed hyperthyroidism, duration under 2 months, in patients aged 18 to 65. It was uncontrolled infection, other autoimmune disease, pregnancy or lactation that excluded patients. It was roughly 10 ml of fresh peripheral blood that supplied the PBMCs. This clonotype was counted a few times. V lost 0 bases and J lost 1; bases outside the gene matches: 6. This CDR3 is 17 amino acids long. From germline, CDR1 is SGHKS and CDR2 YYEKEE (reference sequence). TCR beta CDR3 sequences were amplified from RNA transcripts. HTBI primers were employed in a first-round RT-PCR of the TCR CDR3. Via MiXCR, TCRdb re-called the multiplex PCR reads, giving one row per CDR3 protein. The sample consists of 400,000 to 500,000 distinct CDR3 sequences, around 15% of them appearing once.

The V gene is TRBV5-5, the J gene TRBJ1-5, with 8 nucleotides matching TRBD1. The sequence was obtained from a woman aged 18-29 years with Graves' hyperthyroidism. Sequenced: blood. CDR3 in DNA: TGTGCCAGCAGCTTGGCCGCAGGGGGCGGAAGCAATCAGCCCCAGCATTTT. Amino acids: CASSLAAGGGSNQPQHF.